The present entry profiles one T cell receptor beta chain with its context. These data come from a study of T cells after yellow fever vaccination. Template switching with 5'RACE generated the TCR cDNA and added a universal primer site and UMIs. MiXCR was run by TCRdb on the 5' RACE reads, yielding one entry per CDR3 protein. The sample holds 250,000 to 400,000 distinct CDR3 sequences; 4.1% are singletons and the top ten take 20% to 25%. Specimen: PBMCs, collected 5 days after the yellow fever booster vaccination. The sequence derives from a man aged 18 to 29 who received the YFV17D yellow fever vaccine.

CDR3 protein: CASSLAESEQYV. CDR3 nucleotides: TGTGCCAGCAGCTTAGCGGAGTCCGAGCAGTACGTC. The chain has TRBV7-2 and TRBJ2-7; D remains unclear. The CDR3 length is 12 residues. Trimming pared 0 bases from V and 6 bases from J, leaving 6 bases between. Germline assignment: CDR1 SGHTA and CDR2 FQGNSA.